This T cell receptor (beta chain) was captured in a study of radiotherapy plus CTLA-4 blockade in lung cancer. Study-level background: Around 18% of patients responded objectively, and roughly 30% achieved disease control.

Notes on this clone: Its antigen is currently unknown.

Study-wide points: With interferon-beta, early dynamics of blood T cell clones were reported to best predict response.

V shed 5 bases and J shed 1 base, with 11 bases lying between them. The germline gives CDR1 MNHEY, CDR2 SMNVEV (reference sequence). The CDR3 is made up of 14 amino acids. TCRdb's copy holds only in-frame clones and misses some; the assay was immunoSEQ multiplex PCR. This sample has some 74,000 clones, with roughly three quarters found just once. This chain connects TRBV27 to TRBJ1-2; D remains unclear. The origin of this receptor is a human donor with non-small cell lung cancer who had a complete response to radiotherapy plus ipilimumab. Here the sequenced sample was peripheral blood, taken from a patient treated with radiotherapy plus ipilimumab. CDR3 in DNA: TGTGCCAGCAGTCCTAGGACGGATAACTATGGCTACACCTTC. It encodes CASSPRTDNYGYTF.